This T cell receptor beta chain was sequenced in a study of blood T cell repertoires in COVID-19 (dated by TCRdb to about 2020). Describing the broader study: Collaborator samples came from the United States, Italy and Spain and covered acute and convalescent phases of COVID-19. Where HLA class I and class II types were available, the types were taken from metadata supplied by the sample provider, not from assay-based typing. The samples were drawn from two sources: the first 160 participants of the ongoing ImmuneRACE study, and over 950 subjects contributed by 6 global collaborators. The repertoires were released in a freely available public database intended as a resource for research on the immune response to SARS-CoV-2. The material from the prospective study consisted of cDNA or gDNA derived from T cells, B-cell-depleted T cells, or PBMCs. The sample metadata nearly always contained a de-identified subject ID, COVID-19 status, age in years and sex. Deeply sampled blood TCRbeta repertoires from subjects exposed to, actively infected with, or recovered from COVID-19 were included in the dataset. Overall results and qualifications from the work: How much clinical and demographic metadata was included differed by source and by participant, and the metadata was provided uncurated.

A remark on this clone: Its antigen is unknown. Per-nucleotide qualities are absent, and no much larger clonotype sits a single base away.

The germline V gene encodes CDR1 LNHDA and CDR2 SQIVND (reference sequence). Trimming accounts for 6 bases at V and 0 bases at J, while the number of junction bases matched to no gene is 9. From the cysteine up to the phenylalanine, the CDR3 has a length of 17 residues. Only the CDR3 portion is preserved as DNA: 51 bases, with reading frame beginning at the first base. TCRbeta CDR3 regions were amplified from genomic DNA by means of the immunoSEQ Assay, a bias-controlled multiplex PCR. The authors' pipeline ran thus. The number of nucleated cells in each sample was estimated from the amplification of reference gene primers within the assay. To quantify the absolute abundance of each unique TCRbeta CDR3 rearrangement, sequence reads were collapsed and filtered. For each sample, productive Simpson clonality was calculated by taking the square root of Simpson's diversity index across productive rearrangements. The clones in this table, taken by TCRdb from immuneACCESS, are in-frame only. Not every clone is retained; where verified, under half of the shortfall comes from an unresolved V gene, and the cause of the rest is unknown. V, J and clone size were drawn from that table, and D and trimming were deduced from the DNA. The sample has 150,000 or so clones on record, approximately 95% of them singletons. Jointly, the top ten make up about 5% of the sample.

Collaborating institutions collected whole blood in K2EDTA tubes following their own protocols. For TCRbeta analysis, collaborators shipped samples in one of three forms: frozen whole blood, isolated PBMCs, or DNA extracted from either of those sample types. The sequence is built from TRBV19 and TRBJ1-1, with TRBD1 matching 11 junction bases. The sequence was collected from a woman aged 45 to 65 with acute or convalescent COVID-19. The sequenced material came from peripheral blood. The bases read TGTGCCAGTAGCCGGACAGGGGGCGAATGGGTGAACACTGAAGCTTTCTTT. It translates as CASSRTGGEWVNTEAFF.